The rows below give T cell receptor beta chains drawn from one sample of a study of blood T cells in healthy people across ages. TCRdb ran MiXCR on the 5' RACE reads and lists one entry per CDR3 protein. The table includes 1.2 million to 1.5 million distinct CDR3 sequences, 42% detected once. Sequencing was done on a sample of blood. The receptors derive from a young woman in good health. Both conserved end residues are part of each CDR3. Each record gives: V gene, J gene, D gene, clone size, CDR3 protein, CDR3 DNA. A D gene is named only where the DNA matches it firmly. Some rows have no size entry. The others give once, few or many, or a class for an expanded clone.

>TRBV30|TRBJ1-2|TRBD1|-
CAWLSTGERGYTF
TGTGCCTGGTTAAGCACAGGGGAACGCGGCTACACCTTC
>TRBV5-1|TRBJ1-1|TRBD1|-
CASTGQGGNTEAFF
TGCGCCAGCACTGGACAGGGGGGTAACACTGAAGCTTTCTTT
>TRBV4-1|TRBJ2-3|TRBD2|-
CASRPGSGEFNTQYF
TGCGCCAGCAGACCGGGTAGCGGGGAGTTCAATACGCAGTATTTT
>TRBV11-2|TRBJ1-5|-|once
CASSLATVNPQPQHF
TGTGCCAGCAGCTTAGCCACAGTGAATCCTCAGCCCCAGCATTTT
>TRBV28|TRBJ1-2|-|few
CASSLAWAGTGGYTF
TGTGCCAGCAGTCTCGCCTGGGCAGGAACTGGAGGCTACACCTTC
>TRBV5-6|TRBJ2-5|TRBD2|few
CASSSSWLAVTIQETQYF
TGTGCCAGCAGTTCCTCGTGGCTAGCGGTCACCATTCAAGAGACCCAGTACTTC
>TRBV5-1|TRBJ2-7|TRBD2|once
CASSLPSNTGTGTRVLLSSYEQYF
TGCGCCAGCAGCTTGCCATCTAATACGGGCACCGGGACTAGGGTCCTGCTATCCTCCTACGAGCAGTACTTC
>TRBV7-8|TRBJ2-5|TRBD1|-
CASSKGGQGYETQYF
TGTGCCAGCAGCAAGGGGGGACAGGGGTACGAGACCCAGTACTTC
>TRBV11-2|TRBJ2-3|TRBD2|-
CASNNNPTSVNTQYF
TGTGCCAGCAACAACAACCCGACTAGCGTAAATACGCAGTATTTT
>TRBV3-1|TRBJ2-1|-|-
CASSQDGVNEQFF
TGTGCCAGCAGCCAAGATGGGGTGAATGAGCAGTTCTTC
>TRBV20-1|TRBJ1-1|-|few
CSARDRVTGTEAFF
TGCAGTGCTAGAGACAGGGTTACTGGCACTGAAGCTTTCTTT
>TRBV5-4|TRBJ2-1|-|few
CASSSRTNHEQFF
TGTGCCAGCAGCTCCCGGACTAATCATGAGCAGTTCTTC
>TRBV28|TRBJ2-6|-|-
CASSFPGVAGANVLTF
TGTGCCAGCAGTTTTCCCGGGGTTGCTGGGGCCAACGTCCTGACTTTC
>TRBV2|TRBJ2-7|-|-
CASSESAIYEQYF
TGTGCCAGCAGTGAGTCGGCAATCTACGAGCAGTACTTC
>TRBV10-3|TRBJ1-2|-|few
CAISESPQGLDYGYTF
TGTGCCATCAGTGAGTCTCCCCAGGGGTTGGACTATGGCTACACCTTC
>TRBV20-1|TRBJ1-2|-|few
CSARATGGANGYTF
TGCAGTGCCCGGGCGACCGGGGGCGCGAATGGCTACACCTTC
>TRBV10-3|TRBJ2-3|-|few
CATSGYLNTDTQYF
TGTGCCACCAGTGGATATCTCAACACAGATACGCAGTATTTT
>TRBV5-1|TRBJ2-7|TRBD2|-
CAGSPSIAGTPYEQYF
TGCGCCGGCAGCCCTTCGATAGCGGGGACTCCCTACGAGCAGTACTTC
>TRBV10-2|TRBJ2-1|-|-
CASSVGRGVDEQFF
TGCGCCAGCAGTGTGGGTAGAGGGGTCGATGAGCAGTTCTTC
>TRBV5-1|TRBJ2-5|-|-
CASSLPVGLQETQYF
TGCGCCAGCAGCTTACCGGTTGGGCTACAAGAGACCCAGTACTTC
>TRBV4-1|TRBJ1-5|-|many
CASSQTEGTVSNQPQHF
TGCGCCAGCAGCCAAACTGAGGGTACGGTTAGCAATCAGCCCCAGCATTTT
>TRBV7-2|TRBJ2-7|TRBD2|-
CASSLGHGGSYEQYF
TGTGCCAGCAGCTTAGGCCACGGGGGGTCCTACGAGCAGTACTTC
>TRBV3-1|TRBJ2-1|TRBD2|-
CASRASGRWDEQFF
TGTGCCAGCAGGGCTAGCGGAAGGTGGGATGAGCAGTTCTTC
>TRBV9|TRBJ2-3|-|-
CASSVETTSTDTQYF
TGTGCCAGCAGCGTAGAGACTACCAGCACAGATACGCAGTATTTT
>TRBV29-1|TRBJ2-7|TRBD1|-
CSVPGQTVYEQYF
TGCAGCGTACCGGGACAGACCGTCTACGAGCAGTACTTC
>TRBV12-3/TRBV12-4|TRBJ1-3|-|-
CATRPGWAGNTIYF
TGTGCCACTAGGCCAGGGTGGGCTGGAAACACCATATATTTT
>TRBV11-3|TRBJ2-1|TRBD2|-
CASSRGGPTDNEQFF
TGTGCCAGCAGCCGGGGGGGGCCTACGGACAATGAGCAGTTCTTC
>TRBV12-3/TRBV12-4|TRBJ1-2|TRBD1|-
CSSSLGTGGGYTF
TGTTCCAGCAGTTTAGGGACAGGTGGGGGCTACACCTTC
>TRBV12-3/TRBV12-4|TRBJ2-7|-|-
CASSFPERREQYF
TGTGCCAGCAGTTTCCCCGAACGGCGCGAGCAGTACTTC
>TRBV7-9|TRBJ2-5|TRBD1|few
CASAGTANLQETQYF
TGTGCCAGCGCCGGGACAGCGAATTTACAAGAGACCCAGTACTTC
>TRBV29-1|TRBJ2-5|-|-
CSCGTVRETQYF
TGCAGCTGCGGGACAGTCCGAGAGACCCAGTACTTC
>TRBV20-1|TRBJ2-7|-|many
CSARGPRSTYEQYF
TGCAGTGCTAGAGGGCCTAGATCTACGTACGAGCAGTACTTC
>TRBV28|TRBJ2-5|TRBD2|few
CASRRLSTSGGEETQYF
TGTGCCAGCAGGAGGCTTTCGACTAGCGGAGGGGAAGAGACCCAGTACTTC
>TRBV4-1|TRBJ1-5|-|few
CASSQDGRTASNQPQHF
TGCGCCAGCAGCCAAGATGGCCGGACGGCGAGCAATCAGCCCCAGCATTTT
>TRBV10-2|TRBJ2-7|TRBD2|-
CASSESGLDEYF
TGCGCCAGCAGTGAGTCTGGACTAGACGAGTACTTC
>TRBV4-1|TRBJ2-5|TRBD2|-
CASRSGAGGFQETQYF
TGCGCCAGCAGATCCGGAGCGGGAGGGTTCCAAGAGACCCAGTACTTC
>TRBV19|TRBJ1-2|-|-
CASSMDRSYGYTF
TGTGCCAGTAGTATGGACAGATCCTATGGCTACACCTTC
>TRBV15|TRBJ1-4|-|-
CATRAGPRGGEKLFF
TGTGCCACCAGGGCAGGACCTAGGGGTGGTGAAAAACTGTTTTTT
>TRBV14|TRBJ2-2|-|-
CASSRWTGELFF
TGTGCCAGCAGCCGCTGGACCGGGGAGCTGTTTTTT
>TRBV20-1|TRBJ2-1|-|-
CSAQLSGPSYNEQFF
TGCAGTGCGCAACTAAGCGGGCCCTCCTACAATGAGCAGTTCTTC
>TRBV4-1|TRBJ2-7|TRBD2|few
CASSTRTSYEQYF
TGCGCCAGCAGCACCCGGACTAGCTACGAGCAGTACTTC
>TRBV6-2/TRBV6-3|TRBJ2-2|-|-
CASRREARNTGELFF
TGTGCCAGCAGAAGGGAAGCGAGAAACACCGGGGAGCTGTTTTTT
>TRBV7-2|TRBJ2-1|TRBD1|-
CASLGQGFLFF
TGTGCCAGCCTTGGACAGGGGTTTTTGTTCTTC
>TRBV21-1|TRBJ2-7|-|-
CASSKGRAGGYYEQYF
TGTGCCAGCAGCAAAGGTCGAGCGGGAGGTTACTACGAGCAGTACTTC
>TRBV5-6|TRBJ2-3|-|-
CASSSTPGTLSGNTQYF
TGTGCCAGCAGCTCCACCCCCGGGACGCTCAGTGGAAATACGCAGTATTTT
>TRBV18|TRBJ1-4|TRBD1|-
CASSPNVPGQGFEKLFF
TGTGCCAGCTCACCAAATGTACCGGGACAGGGGTTTGAAAAACTGTTTTTT
>TRBV6-5|TRBJ2-1|TRBD2|-
CASSYTSGRSYNEQFF
TGTGCCAGCAGTTATACTAGCGGGAGGTCCTACAATGAGCAGTTCTTC
>TRBV12-3/TRBV12-4|TRBJ1-5|-|-
CASSPPGLQPQHF
TGTGCCAGCAGTCCCCCGGGCTTACAGCCCCAGCATTTT
>TRBV30|TRBJ2-7|TRBD1|-
CAWSVGTGSYEQYF
TGTGCCTGGAGTGTAGGGACAGGATCCTACGAGCAGTACTTC
>TRBV10-3|TRBJ1-2|-|-
CAISGHGTVEKVDYGYTF
TGTGCCATCAGTGGACACGGGACGGTGGAGAAGGTTGACTATGGCTACACCTTC
>TRBV3-1|TRBJ1-3|-|few
CASSQGTGRGNTIYF
TGTGCCAGCAGCCAGGGAACAGGTCGTGGAAACACCATATATTTT
>TRBV20-1|TRBJ2-3|TRBD2|-
CSARVLAGTDTQYF
TGCAGTGCTAGAGTACTAGCGGGGACAGATACGCAGTATTTT
>TRBV4-1|TRBJ1-1|-|-
CASRGGFTDTEAFF
TGCGCCAGCAGGGGGGGGTTTACCGACACTGAAGCTTTCTTT
>TRBV27|TRBJ1-6|TRBD1|-
CASGMPDRDNSPLHF
TGTGCCAGCGGTATGCCGGACAGGGATAATTCACCCCTCCACTTT